A single sample gave rise to the 6 T cell receptor beta chains below, sequenced in a study of control samples from healthy donors and cancer patients. Sequencing used immunoSEQ multiplex PCR; TCRdb keeps in-frame clones, though not all of them. The table includes about 160,000 clones, roughly 90% detected once. Sequences were obtained from blood. Every receptor here comes from a man aged 30-40 years in good health.

V and J are TRBV6-5 and TRBJ1-1, with unresolved D. Trimming shortened V by 6 bases and J by 9 bases, and 20 bases separated the two germline ends. Per germline, CDR1 MNHEY and CDR2 SVGAGI. The CDR3 length is 14 residues. The CDR3 nucleotides are TGTGCCAGCAGCCCGGAGGGAGTTGTGGGCCAAGCTTTCTTT. Protein: CASSPEGVVGQAFF.

In this sample, this clone turned up once. The chain joins TRBV19 to TRBJ2-4; D could derive from TRBD1 or TRBD2 (6 bases each). V lost 6 bases and J lost 7, with 19 bases in between. The CDR3 is 15 residues long. The V gene's germline CDR1 is LNHDA and CDR2 SQIVND (reference sequence). The DNA of the CDR3 is TGTGCCAGTAGGCCTAGGGGCGAGGGGGGCAACATTCAGTACTTC. It translates to CASRPRGEGGNIQYF.

This clone was seen a handful of times. The rearrangement joins TRBV29-1 to TRBJ2-7, with a weak D call TRBD1 (6 bases). The CDR3 runs to 14 residues. The germline gives CDR1 SQVTM, CDR2 ANQGSEA. The ends were cut back, 4 bases at V and 5 bases at J, with 18 bases in the middle. The CDR3 DNA follows: TGCAGCGTTGGGGTCCAGGGGCCGAGCAACGAGCAGTACTTC. Translation: CSVGVQGPSNEQYF.

This sequence joins TRBV2 and TRBJ1-2; the match to TRBD1 covers 9 bases. V lost 6 bases to trimming and J lost 5 bases; unmatched junction nucleotides: 13. This CDR3 comprises 16 residues. Germline V gene lookup returns CDR1 SNHLY and CDR2 FYNNEI. DNA of the CDR3: TGTGCCAGCAGGACTCCTACAGGGGGCTCTTTTTATGGCTACACCTTC. Translated: CASRTPTGGSFYGYTF.

V usage is TRBV7-8 and J usage is TRBJ1-1, with 8 bases lining up with TRBD1. In germline, CDR1 is SGHVS, CDR2 FQNEAQ. V dropped 8 bases and J dropped 10; count of bases not matched to a gene: 12. The CDR3 runs 13 residues. As DNA, the CDR3 is TGTGCCAGCCGGACAGGGCAGCTCGGAGGAGCTTTCTTT. Amino acid sequence: CASRTGQLGGAFF. The full variable domain, rest sourced from reference TRBV7-8 and TRBJ1-1, is GAGVSQSPRYKVAKRGQDVALRCDPISGHVSLFWYQQALGQGPEFLTYFQNEAQLDKSGLPSDRFFAERPEGSVSTLKIQRTQQEDSAVYLCASRTGQLGGAFFGQGTRLTVV.

The rearrangement joins TRBV6-5 to TRBJ2-3; no reliable D call. In germline, CDR1 is MNHEY, CDR2 SVGAGI. V lost 0 bases to trimming and J lost 2 bases, with 3 bases between them. The CDR3 contains 13 residues. The CDR3 DNA sequence: TGTGCCAGCAGTTACTCCCTCACAGATACGCAGTATTTT. Amino acids: CASSYSLTDTQYF.